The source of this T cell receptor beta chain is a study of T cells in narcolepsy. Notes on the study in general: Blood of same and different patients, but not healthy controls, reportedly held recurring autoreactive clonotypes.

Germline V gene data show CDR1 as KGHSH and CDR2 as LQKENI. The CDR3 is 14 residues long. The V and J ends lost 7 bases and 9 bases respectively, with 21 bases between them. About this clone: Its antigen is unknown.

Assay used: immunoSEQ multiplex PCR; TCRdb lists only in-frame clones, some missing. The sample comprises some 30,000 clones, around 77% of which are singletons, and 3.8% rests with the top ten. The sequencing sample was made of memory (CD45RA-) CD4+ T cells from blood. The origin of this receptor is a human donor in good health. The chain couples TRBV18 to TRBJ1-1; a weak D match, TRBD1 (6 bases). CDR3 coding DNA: TGTGCCAGCTTTTCCGACCGGGGGTGGGGGCAAGCTTTCTTT. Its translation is CASFSDRGWGQAFF.